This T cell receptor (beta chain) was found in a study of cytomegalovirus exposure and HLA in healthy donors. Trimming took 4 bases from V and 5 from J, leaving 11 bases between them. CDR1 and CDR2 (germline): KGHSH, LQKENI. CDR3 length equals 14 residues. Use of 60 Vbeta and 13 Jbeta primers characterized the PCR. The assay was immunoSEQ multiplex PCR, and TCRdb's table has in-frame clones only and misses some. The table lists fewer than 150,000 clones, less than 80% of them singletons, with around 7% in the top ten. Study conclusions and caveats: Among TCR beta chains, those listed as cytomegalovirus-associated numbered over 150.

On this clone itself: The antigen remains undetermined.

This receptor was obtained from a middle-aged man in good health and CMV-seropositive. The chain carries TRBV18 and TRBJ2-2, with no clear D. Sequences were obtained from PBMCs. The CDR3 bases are TGTGCCAGCTCACTCCGGGTCGGGACCGGGGAGCTGTTTTTT. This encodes CASSLRVGTGELFF.